These 8 T cell receptor beta chains were sequenced from one sample in a study of blood T cell repertoires in COVID-19. TCRdb's copy holds only in-frame clones and misses some; the assay was immunoSEQ multiplex PCR. The data show roughly 300,000 clones, more than 80% seen once. Sequencing was carried out using peripheral blood. The receptor source for this set is a man aged 18-30 years who had recovered from COVID-19.

As for this clone: Other DNA sequences of this sample code for an identical CDR3. The gene calls are TRBV6-5 and TRBJ1-1; no clear D. The CDR3 covers 11 residues. The germline V gene encodes CDR1 MNHEY and CDR2 SVGAGI. The V end lost 8 bases, the J end lost 1 base, and 5 bases lay between the germline ends. CDR3 sequence (DNA): TGTGCCAGCGGAGGGAACACTGAAGCTTTCTTT. Translated, it gives CASGGNTEAFF.

The V and J genes are TRBV27 and TRBJ2-7; 13 positions agree with TRBD2. Unmatched junction bases numbered 5, after V lost 5 bases and J lost 4 bases. The CDR3 has 15 residues. Germline V CDR1 and CDR2: MNHEY, SMNVEV (reference sequence). DNA of the CDR3: TGTGCCAGCAGTATTGGACTAGCGGGAGTTTACGAGCAGTACTTC. It is translated as CASSIGLAGVYEQYF.

CDR3 DNA sequence: TGTGCCAGCAGTTCCGGACAGGGTTACGAGCAGTACTTC. Its protein product is CASSSGQGYEQYF. This chain links TRBV28 with TRBJ2-7, with 8 bases matching TRBD1. Germline V gene data show CDR1 as MDHEN and CDR2 as SYDVKM. Losses at the gene ends were 4 bases for V and 4 bases for J; bases not matched to a gene: 3. The CDR3 totals 13 residues.

Written as DNA, the CDR3 is TGTGCCAGTAGTATCAGGGCTGAAGCTTTCTTT. Amino acid sequence: CASSIRAEAFF. V is TRBV19 and J is TRBJ1-1; D is possibly TRBD1 (5 bases). V lost 3 bases, J lost 6 bases, and 5 bases lay in between. CDR1 and CDR2 (germline): LNHDA, SQIVND (reference sequence). This CDR3 spans 11 amino acids.

The V and J genes are TRBV4-3 and TRBJ2-7; the match to TRBD1 covers 9 bases. The germline V gene encodes CDR1 LGHNA and CDR2 YSLEER. J lost 0 bases, V lost 0 bases, and 6 bases had no gene match. This CDR3 spans 17 amino acids. The CDR3 here is CASSQDSLGQGSYEQYF. In nucleotides, the CDR3 is TGCGCCAGCAGCCAAGATTCTTTGGGACAGGGCTCCTACGAGCAGTACTTC.

V usage is TRBV6-2 or TRBV6-3 and J usage is TRBJ1-4; tentative D call: TRBD1 (5 bases). Looked up from germline, CDR1 is MNHEY and CDR2 is SVGEGT. The CDR3 sequence is 14 residues long. The V and J ends lost 3 bases and 5 bases respectively, with 10 bases between them. The CDR3 sequence: CASSYRQHNEKLFF. The CDR3 coding sequence is TGTGCCAGCAGTTATAGACAGCACAATGAAAAACTGTTTTTT.

The J gene is TRBJ2-7, the V gene TRBV13; no clear D. Trimming pared 5 bases from V and 2 bases from J, leaving 13 bases between. CDR3 size: 14 residues. Germline CDR1 is PRHDT and CDR2 is FYEKMQ (reference sequence). CDR3 protein: CASSPPRYPYEQYF. Here the CDR3 DNA reads TGTGCCAGCAGCCCCCCGAGGTACCCCTACGAGCAGTACTTC. Full variable domain (remainder filled in from reference TRBV13 and TRBJ2-7): AAGVIQSPRHLIKEKRETATLKCYPIPRHDTVYWYQQGPGQDPQFLISFYEKMQSDKGSIPDRFSAQQFSDYHSELNMSSLELGDSALYFCASSPPRYPYEQYFGPGTRLTVT.

This clone came up once. The gene calls are TRBV12-3 or TRBV12-4 and TRBJ2-7, with 9 bases that match TRBD1. This CDR3 spans 13 amino acids. V was clipped by 5 bases and J by 6 bases; unmatched bases: 5. This CDR3 is CASSRQTGGEQYF. As DNA, the CDR3 is TGTGCCAGCAGTCGACAGACAGGGGGCGAGCAGTACTTC.